This T cell receptor beta chain was obtained from a study of T cell repertoires in cytomegalovirus infection. Background on the study: HLA-B-restricted CMV epitopes that are well studied were used alongside recently identified HLA-C-restricted ones. Shared public TCR beta signatures pointed to both CMV infection and a matching HLA type. Study-level points and caveats: Cumulative frequency (of public TCR beta family members) identified carriers of CMV plus the relevant HLA. Ex vivo, HLA-C-restricted CMV-specific TCR beta clonotypes prevailed over the rest of the response.

Per the germline V gene, CDR1 is MDHEN and CDR2 is SYDVKM. Between the trimmed V and J ends, which lost 3 bases and 2 bases, there was a span of 14 bases. The CDR3 totals 15 residues. This clonotype was counted only a few times. The antigen is unknown. TCRdb reprocessed the reads with MiXCR, giving one entry per CDR3 protein. The sample records some 800,000 distinct CDR3 sequences, roughly 29% being singletons. The TCR comes from a human donor in good health (CMV status not recorded). Some clones in this sample may be carry-over from other donors' samples. J is TRBJ2-7 and V is TRBV28; tentative D call: TRBD2 (5 bases). This sample comprised cultured CD8+ T cells from PBMCs, obtained from culture after CMV antigen stimulation. CDR3 in DNA: TGTGCCAGCAGTTTGGGAGAAAGTAATACCTACGAGCAGTACTTC. Translation gives CASSLGESNTYEQYF.